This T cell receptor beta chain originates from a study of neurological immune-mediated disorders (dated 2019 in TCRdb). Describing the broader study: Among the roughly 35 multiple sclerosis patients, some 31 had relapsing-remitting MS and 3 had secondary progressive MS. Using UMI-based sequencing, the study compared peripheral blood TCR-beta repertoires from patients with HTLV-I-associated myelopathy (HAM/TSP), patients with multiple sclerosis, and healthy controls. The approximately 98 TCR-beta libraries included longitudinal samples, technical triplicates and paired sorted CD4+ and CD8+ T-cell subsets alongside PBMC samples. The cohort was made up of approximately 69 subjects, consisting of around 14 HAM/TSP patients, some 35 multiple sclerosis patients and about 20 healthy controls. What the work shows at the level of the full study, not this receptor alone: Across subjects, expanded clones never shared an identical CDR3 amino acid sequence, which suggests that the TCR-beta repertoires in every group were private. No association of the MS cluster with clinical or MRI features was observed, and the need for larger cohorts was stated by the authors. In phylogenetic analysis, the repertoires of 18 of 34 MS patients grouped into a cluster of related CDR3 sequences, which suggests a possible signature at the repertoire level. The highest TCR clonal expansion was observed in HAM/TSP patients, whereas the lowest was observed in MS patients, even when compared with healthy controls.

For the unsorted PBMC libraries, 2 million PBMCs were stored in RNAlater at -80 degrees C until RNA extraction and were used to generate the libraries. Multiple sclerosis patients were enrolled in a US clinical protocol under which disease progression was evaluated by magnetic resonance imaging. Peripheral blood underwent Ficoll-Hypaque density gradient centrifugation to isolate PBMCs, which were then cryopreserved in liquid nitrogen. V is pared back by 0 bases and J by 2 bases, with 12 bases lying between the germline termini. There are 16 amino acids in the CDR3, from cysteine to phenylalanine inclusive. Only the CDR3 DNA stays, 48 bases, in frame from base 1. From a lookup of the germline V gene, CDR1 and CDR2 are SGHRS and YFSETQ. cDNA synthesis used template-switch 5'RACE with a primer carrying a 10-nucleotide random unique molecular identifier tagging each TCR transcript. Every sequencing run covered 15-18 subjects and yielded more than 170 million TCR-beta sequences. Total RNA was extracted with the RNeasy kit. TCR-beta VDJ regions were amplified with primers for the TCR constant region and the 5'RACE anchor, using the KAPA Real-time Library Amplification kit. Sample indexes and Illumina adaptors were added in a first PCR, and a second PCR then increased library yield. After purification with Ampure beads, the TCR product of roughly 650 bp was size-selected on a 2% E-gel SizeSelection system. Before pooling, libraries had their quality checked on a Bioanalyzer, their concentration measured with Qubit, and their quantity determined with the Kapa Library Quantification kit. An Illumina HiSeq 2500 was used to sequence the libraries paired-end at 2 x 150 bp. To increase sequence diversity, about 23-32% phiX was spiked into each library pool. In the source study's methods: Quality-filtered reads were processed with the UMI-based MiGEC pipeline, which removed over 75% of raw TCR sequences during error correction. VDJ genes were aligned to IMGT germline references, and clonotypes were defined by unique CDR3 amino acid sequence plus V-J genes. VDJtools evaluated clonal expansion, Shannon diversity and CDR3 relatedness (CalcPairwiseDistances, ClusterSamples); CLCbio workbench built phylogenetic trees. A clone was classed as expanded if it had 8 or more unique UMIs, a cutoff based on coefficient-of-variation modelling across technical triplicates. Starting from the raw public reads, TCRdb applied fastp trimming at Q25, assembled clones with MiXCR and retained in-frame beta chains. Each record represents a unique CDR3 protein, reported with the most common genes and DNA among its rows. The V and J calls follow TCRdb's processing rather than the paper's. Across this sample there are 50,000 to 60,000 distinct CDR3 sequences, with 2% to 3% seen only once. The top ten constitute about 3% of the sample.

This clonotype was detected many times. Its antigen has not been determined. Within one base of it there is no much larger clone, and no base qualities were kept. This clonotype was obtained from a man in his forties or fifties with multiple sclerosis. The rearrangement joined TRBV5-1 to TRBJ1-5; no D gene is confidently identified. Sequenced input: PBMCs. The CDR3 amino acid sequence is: CASSLGEGTGNQPQHF. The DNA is TGCGCCAGCAGCTTGGGAGAGGGTACGGGCAATCAGCCCCAGCATTTT.